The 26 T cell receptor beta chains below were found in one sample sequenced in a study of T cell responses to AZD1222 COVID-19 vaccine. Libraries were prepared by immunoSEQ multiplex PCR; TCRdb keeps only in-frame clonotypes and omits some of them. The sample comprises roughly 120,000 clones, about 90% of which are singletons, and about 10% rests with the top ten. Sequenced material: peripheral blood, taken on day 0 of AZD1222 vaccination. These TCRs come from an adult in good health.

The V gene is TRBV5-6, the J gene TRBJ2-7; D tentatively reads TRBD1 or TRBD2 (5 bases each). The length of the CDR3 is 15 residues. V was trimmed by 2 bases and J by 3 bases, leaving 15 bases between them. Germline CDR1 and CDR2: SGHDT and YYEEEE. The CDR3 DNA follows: TGTGCCAGCAGCTTTGTTGAAGGGGCGGGCTACGAGCAGTACTTC. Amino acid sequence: CASSFVEGAGYEQYF.

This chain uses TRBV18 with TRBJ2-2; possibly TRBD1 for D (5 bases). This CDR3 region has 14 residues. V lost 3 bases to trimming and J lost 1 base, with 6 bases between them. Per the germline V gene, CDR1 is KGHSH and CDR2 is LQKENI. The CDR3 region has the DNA TGTGCCAGCTCACCCGGACAGAACACCGGGGAGCTGTTTTTT. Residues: CASSPGQNTGELFF.

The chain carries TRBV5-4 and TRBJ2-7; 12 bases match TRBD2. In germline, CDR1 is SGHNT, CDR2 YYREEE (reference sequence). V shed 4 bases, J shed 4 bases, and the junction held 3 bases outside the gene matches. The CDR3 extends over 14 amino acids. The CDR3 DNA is TGTGCCAGCAGCATGGGGACTAGCGGGTACGAGCAGTACTTC. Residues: CASSMGTSGYEQYF.

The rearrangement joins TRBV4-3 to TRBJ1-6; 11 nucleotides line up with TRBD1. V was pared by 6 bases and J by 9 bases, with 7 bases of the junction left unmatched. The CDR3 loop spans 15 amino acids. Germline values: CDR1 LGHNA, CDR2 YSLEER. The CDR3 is CASRLGQGAPSPLHF. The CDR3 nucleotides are TGCGCCAGCAGACTCGGACAGGGGGCGCCTTCACCCCTCCACTTT.

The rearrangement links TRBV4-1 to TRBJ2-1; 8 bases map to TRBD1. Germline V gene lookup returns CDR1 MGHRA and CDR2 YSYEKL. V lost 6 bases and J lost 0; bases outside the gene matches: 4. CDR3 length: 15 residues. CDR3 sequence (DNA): TGCGCCAGCAGGCCCCAGGGGGCCTCCTACAATGAGCAGTTCTTC. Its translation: CASRPQGASYNEQFF.

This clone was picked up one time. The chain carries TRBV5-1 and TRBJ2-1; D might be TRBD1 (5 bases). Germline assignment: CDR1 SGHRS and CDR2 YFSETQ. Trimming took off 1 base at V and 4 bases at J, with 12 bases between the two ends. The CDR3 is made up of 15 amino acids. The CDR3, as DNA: TGCGCCAGCAGCTTGTATCTAGGGGCTTACAATGAGCAGTTCTTC. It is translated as CASSLYLGAYNEQFF.

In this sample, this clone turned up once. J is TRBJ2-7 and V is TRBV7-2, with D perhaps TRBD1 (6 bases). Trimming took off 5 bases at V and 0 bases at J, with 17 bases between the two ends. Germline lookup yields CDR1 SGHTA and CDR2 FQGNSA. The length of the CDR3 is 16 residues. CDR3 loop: CASSPRPTGFSYEQYF. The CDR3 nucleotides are TGTGCCAGCAGCCCCCGACCAACAGGGTTCTCCTACGAGCAGTACTTC. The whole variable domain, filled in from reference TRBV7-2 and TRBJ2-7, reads GAGVSQSPSNKVTEKGKDVELRCDPISGHTALYWYRQSLGQGLEFLIYFQGNSAPDKSGLPSDRFSAERTGGSVSTLTIQRTQQEDSAVYLCASSPRPTGFSYEQYFGPGTRLTVT.

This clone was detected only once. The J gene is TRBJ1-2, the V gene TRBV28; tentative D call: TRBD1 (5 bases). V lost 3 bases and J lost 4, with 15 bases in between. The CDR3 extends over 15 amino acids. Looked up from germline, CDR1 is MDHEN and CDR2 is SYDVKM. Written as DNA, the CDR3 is TGTGCCAGCAGTTTTCCAGGGTATAGGACCTATGGCTACACCTTC. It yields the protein CASSFPGYRTYGYTF.

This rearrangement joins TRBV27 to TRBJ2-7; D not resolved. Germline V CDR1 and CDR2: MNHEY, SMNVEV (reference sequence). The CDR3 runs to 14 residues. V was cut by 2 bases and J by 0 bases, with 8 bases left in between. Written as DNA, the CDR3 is TGTGCCAGCAGTTTAAGTATATTCTCCTACGAGCAGTACTTC. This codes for CASSLSIFSYEQYF.

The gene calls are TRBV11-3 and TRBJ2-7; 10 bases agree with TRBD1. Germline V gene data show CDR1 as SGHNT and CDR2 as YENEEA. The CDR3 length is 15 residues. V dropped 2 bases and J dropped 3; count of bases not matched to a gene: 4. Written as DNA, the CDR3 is TGTGCCAGCAGCTTAATGGGACAGGGGTTCTACGAGCAGTACTTC. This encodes CASSLMGQGFYEQYF.

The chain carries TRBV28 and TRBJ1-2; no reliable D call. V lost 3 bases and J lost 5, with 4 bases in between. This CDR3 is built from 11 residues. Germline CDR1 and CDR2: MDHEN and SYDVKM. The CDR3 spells CASSFGYGYTF. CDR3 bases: TGTGCCAGCAGTTTTGGATATGGCTACACCTTC.

The CDR3 DNA reads as TGTGCCAGCAGTGAATTCAGGGGTGGAGGGAATGAGCAGTTCTTC. As protein: CASSEFRGGGNEQFF. V gene TRBV25-1 combines with J gene TRBJ2-1; D could derive from TRBD1 or TRBD2 (6 bases each). The V end was cut by 1 base, the J end by 7 bases, with 14 bases between. Germline V gene sequence: CDR1 MGHDK, CDR2 SYGVNS. This CDR3 comprises 15 residues.

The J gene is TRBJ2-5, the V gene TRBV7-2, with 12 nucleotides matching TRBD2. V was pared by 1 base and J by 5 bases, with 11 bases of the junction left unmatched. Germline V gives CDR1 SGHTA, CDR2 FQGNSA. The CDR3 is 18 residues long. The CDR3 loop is CASSLVALLAGGPETQYF. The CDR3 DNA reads TGTGCCAGCAGCTTAGTTGCTTTGCTAGCGGGAGGGCCGGAGACCCAGTACTTC.

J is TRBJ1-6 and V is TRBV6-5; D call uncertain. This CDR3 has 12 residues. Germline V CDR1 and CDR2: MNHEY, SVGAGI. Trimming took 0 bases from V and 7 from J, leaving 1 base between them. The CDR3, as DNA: TGTGCCAGCAGTTACTCCAATTCACCCCTCCACTTT. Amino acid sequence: CASSYSNSPLHF.

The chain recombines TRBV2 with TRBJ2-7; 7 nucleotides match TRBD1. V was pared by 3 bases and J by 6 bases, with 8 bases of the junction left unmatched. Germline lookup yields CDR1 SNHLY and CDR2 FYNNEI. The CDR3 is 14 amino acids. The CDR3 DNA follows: TGTGCCAGCAGTGATGGGCCAAGGGGGCTCGAGCAGTACTTC. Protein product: CASSDGPRGLEQYF.

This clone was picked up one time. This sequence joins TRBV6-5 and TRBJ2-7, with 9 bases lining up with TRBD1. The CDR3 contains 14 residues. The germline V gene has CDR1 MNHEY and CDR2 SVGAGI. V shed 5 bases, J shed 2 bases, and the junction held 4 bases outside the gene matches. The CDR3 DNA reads TGTGCCAGCAGTCCGACAGGGGGGCCCTACGAGCAGTACTTC. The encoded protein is CASSPTGGPYEQYF.

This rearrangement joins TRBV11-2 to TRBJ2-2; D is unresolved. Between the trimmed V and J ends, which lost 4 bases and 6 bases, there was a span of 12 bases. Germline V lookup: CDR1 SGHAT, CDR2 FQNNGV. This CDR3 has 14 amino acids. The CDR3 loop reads CASSSEYAAGELFF. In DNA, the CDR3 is TGTGCCAGCAGCTCTGAATATGCGGCCGGGGAGCTGTTTTTT.

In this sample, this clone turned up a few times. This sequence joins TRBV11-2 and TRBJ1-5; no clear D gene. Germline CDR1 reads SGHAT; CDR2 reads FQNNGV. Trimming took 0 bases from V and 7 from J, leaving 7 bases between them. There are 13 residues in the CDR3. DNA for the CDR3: TGTGCCAGCAGCTTAGATCGCGACCAGCCCCAGCATTTT. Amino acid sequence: CASSLDRDQPQHF.

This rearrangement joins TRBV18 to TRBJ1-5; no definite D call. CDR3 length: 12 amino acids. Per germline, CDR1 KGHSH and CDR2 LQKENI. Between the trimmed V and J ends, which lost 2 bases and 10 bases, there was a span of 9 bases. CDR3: CASSPGVEPQHF. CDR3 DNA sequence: TGTGCCAGCTCACCAGGGGTTGAACCCCAGCATTTT.

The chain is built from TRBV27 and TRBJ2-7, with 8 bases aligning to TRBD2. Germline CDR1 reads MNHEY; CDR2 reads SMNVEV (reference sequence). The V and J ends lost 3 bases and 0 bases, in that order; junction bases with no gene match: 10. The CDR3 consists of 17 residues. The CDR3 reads CASSFQSLAGSSYEQYF. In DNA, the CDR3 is TGTGCCAGCAGTTTTCAGAGTCTAGCGGGCAGCTCCTACGAGCAGTACTTC.

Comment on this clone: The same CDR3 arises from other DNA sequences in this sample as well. CDR3 nucleotides: TGCGCCAGCAGCTTGGGGCAGAACTATGGCTACACCTTC. Translation: CASSLGQNYGYTF. This sequence joins TRBV5-1 and TRBJ1-2; D is unresolved. Germline values: CDR1 SGHRS, CDR2 YFSETQ. Trimming cost V 0 bases and J 2 bases, with 5 bases left between them. CDR3 length equals 13 residues.

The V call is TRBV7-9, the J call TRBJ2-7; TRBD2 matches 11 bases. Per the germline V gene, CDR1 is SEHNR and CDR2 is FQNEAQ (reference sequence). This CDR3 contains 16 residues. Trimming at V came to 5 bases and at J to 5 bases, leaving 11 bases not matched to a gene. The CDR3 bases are TGTGCCAGCAGCGCAAATCCCCCGGGACTAGCGGACGAGCAGTACTTC. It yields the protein CASSANPPGLADEQYF.

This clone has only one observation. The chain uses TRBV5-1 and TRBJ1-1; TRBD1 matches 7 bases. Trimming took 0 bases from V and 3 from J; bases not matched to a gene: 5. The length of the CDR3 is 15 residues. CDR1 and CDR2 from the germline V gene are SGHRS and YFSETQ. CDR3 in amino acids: CASSLVPGGDTEAFF. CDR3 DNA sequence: TGCGCCAGCAGCTTGGTCCCAGGGGGGGACACTGAAGCTTTCTTT.

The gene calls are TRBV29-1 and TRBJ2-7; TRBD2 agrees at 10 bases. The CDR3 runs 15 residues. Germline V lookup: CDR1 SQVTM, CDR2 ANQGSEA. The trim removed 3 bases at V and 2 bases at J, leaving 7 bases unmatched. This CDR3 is CSVEPLAGAAYEQYF. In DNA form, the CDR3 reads TGCAGCGTTGAGCCCCTAGCGGGAGCCGCCTACGAGCAGTACTTC.

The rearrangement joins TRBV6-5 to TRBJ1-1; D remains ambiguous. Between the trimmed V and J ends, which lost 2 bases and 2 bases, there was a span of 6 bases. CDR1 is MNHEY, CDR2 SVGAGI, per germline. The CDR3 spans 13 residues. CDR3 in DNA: TGTGCCAGCAGTTACGCGCATAACACTGAAGCTTTCTTT. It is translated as CASSYAHNTEAFF.

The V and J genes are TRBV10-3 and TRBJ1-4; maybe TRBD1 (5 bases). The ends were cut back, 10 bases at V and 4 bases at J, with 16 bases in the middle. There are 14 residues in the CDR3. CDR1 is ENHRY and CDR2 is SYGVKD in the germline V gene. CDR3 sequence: CATGPGTSNEKLFF. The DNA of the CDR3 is TGTGCCACGGGACCGGGGACGAGTAATGAAAAACTGTTTTTT.